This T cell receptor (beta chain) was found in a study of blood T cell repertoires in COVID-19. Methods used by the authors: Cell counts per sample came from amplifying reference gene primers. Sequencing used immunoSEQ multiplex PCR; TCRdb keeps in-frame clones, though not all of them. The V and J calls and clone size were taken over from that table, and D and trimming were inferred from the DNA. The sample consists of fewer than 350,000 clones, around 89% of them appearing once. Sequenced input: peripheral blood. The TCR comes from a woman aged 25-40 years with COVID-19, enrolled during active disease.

This chain's CDR3 is CASTPRRKYSNQPQHF. The CDR3 region has the DNA TGCGCCAGCACCCCGCGGAGAAAATATAGCAATCAGCCCCAGCATTTT. This chain uses TRBV10-1 with TRBJ1-5; D uncertain. V dropped 7 bases and J dropped 0 bases, with 16 bases sitting between them. Germline values: CDR1 WNHNN, CDR2 SYGVQD (reference sequence). The CDR3 runs to 16 residues.